This TCR beta chain is drawn from a study of blood T cell repertoires in COVID-19. Whole-study context: Samples of COVID-19 (acute and convalescent) were obtained from the United States, Italy and Spain. In each case, the material was cDNA or gDNA derived from T cells, B-cell-depleted T cells, or PBMCs.

The CDR3 sequence is 18 residues long. After removal of 6 bases from V and 4 bases from J, the junction contained 16 bases not matched to a gene. Looked up from germline, CDR1 is MNHEY and CDR2 is SMNVEV (reference sequence). In its sample, this clone was seen a few times. In the study's own analysis: Quantification of nucleated cells was approximated via reference gene primer amplification. Clones were sequenced by immunoSEQ multiplex PCR, and TCRdb holds only the in-frame ones, with some missing. The DNA was the basis for D and trimming; V, J and clone size are from that table. The sample comprises approximately 50,000 clones, roughly 78% of which are singletons, and about 25% rests with the top ten.

The sequenced material came from peripheral blood. The TCR originated in a man aged 65-85 years with acute or convalescent COVID-19. The chain uses TRBV27 and TRBJ2-2, with 8 positions matching TRBD1. The CDR3 here is CASSISVPGQVFTGELFF. For the CDR3, the DNA is TGTGCCAGCAGCATAAGCGTACCGGGACAGGTATTCACCGGGGAGCTGTTTTTT.